This T cell receptor beta chain was recovered during a study of shared T cell receptors in the human thymus (dated by TCRdb to the early 2020s). As for the study more broadly: The study investigated the way shared, self-reactive T-cell receptor alpha chains are produced in the human thymus.

V sheds 5 bases and J sheds 3 bases, leaving 11 bases between their ends. The germline V gene (reference sequence) yields MNHEY for CDR1 and SMNVEV for CDR2. Reading from cysteine to phenylalanine, the CDR3 counts 14 amino acids. Of the read, only the CDR3 DNA is kept; its 42 bases are in frame from base 1. A remark on this clone: What this receptor recognizes is not known. Base qualities were left out, and no much larger clone turns up one base away.

The library was produced with the immunoSEQ multiplex PCR assay. TCRdb took this table from immuneACCESS and kept in-frame rearrangements with V and J called. Such tables lack part of the clones; where checked against another copy, unresolved V genes explain under half of the gap, and the rest is unexplained. The sample includes approximately 660,000 clones, with roughly 90% observed a single time. The top ten clones comprise 0.0095% to 0.012% of the sample. These data were also filed under a second study, of human thymus T cells. The second paper states: In Finland, the donors were immunologically healthy infants who were having open corrective cardiac surgery for congenital heart defects. Thymus tissue was obtained as surgical resects removed during corrective cardiac surgery. V and J gene segment usage appeared biased in both thymic and peripheral blood repertoires. Highly overlapping thymic TCR repertoires among unrelated individuals were reported in the related research. TCR alpha and beta repertoires from roughly eight infant thymus samples and four related peripheral blood samples were characterized in the study. The cohort included over five male and two female infants, with donor ages spanning 7 to 244 days. Thymocytes were released mechanically from tissue and stored at -70 °C as pellets of roughly 8.5-32 million cells. A QIAsymphony instrument was used to extract genomic DNA from frozen cell pellets. TCRB and TCRAD loci were amplified from a standardized quantity of quality-controlled genomic DNA using the immunoSEQ multiplex PCR assay. The V(D)J region was spanned by amplicons of a length sufficient to cover the CDR3 and to identify V and J genes. Amplicon sequencing was performed on an Illumina platform through the commercial immunoSEQ service. Primer bias and sequencing errors were corrected as previously described, and TCRAD and TCRB were defined on the basis of the IMGT database. Analysis of the repertoires was done with immunoSEQ Analyzer 3.0 and VDJTools and included basic statistics, V/J segment usage, diversity estimates, rarefaction and pairwise overlap. Diversity was estimated with Chao1, ChaoE, Efron-Thisted, Shannon and inverse Simpson indices, and also on datasets down-sampled to the smallest sample. Repertoire overlap was assessed by strict matching of CDR3 nucleotide sequence, V gene and J gene, and clustering was done by Jaccard-based multidimensional scaling. On average, roughly 890,000 unique TCRB clonotypes were obtained from thymus samples, compared with around 78,000 from blood samples.

The sequence derives from a boy younger than two with a congenital heart defect. Donor details come from another sample of the same person, matched by shared clones. This sequence uses TRBV27 and TRBJ1-5, with a tentative D gene TRBD1 over 5 matching bases. The sequencing sample was made of thymocytes. For the CDR3, the sequence is CASSLGGVNQPQHF. The DNA sequence follows: TGTGCCAGCAGTCTGGGAGGGGTCAATCAGCCCCAGCATTTT.